A single T cell receptor beta chain is shown here with its context. The antigen remains undetermined. The V and J ends lost 3 bases and 2 bases respectively, with 4 bases between them. There are 12 residues in the CDR3. Looked up from germline, CDR1 is SEHNR and CDR2 is FQNEAQ (reference sequence). This entry is derived from a study of T cell responses to AZD1222 COVID-19 vaccine. Findings and limits, study-wide: Sampling captured repertoires only after the peak T cell response. Donors in the cohort were predominantly white British and more often female, and clonal diversity was possibly underestimated.

The repertoire was sequenced with immunoSEQ multiplex PCR; TCRdb's copy has only in-frame clones and lacks some. Here the sample spans under 150,000 clones, about 90% being singletons. This sequence was found in an adult in good health. The specimen was peripheral blood, collected on day 0 of AZD1222 vaccination. The gene calls are TRBV7-9 and TRBJ1-2; no reliable D call. As DNA, the CDR3 is TGTGCCAGCAGCTTTTCCAACTATGGCTACACCTTC. Protein product: CASSFSNYGYTF.